A selection of T cell receptor beta chains follows, all from one sample in a study of T cells in localized non-small cell lung cancer. Sequenced by immunoSEQ multiplex PCR; TCRdb stores in-frame clones only, minus some. The table has tens of thousands of clones, about four fifths seen once; the top ten hold about 14%. Sequencing was performed on peripheral blood, taken before any cancer treatment. Receptors were obtained from a female donor older than 55 with stage I lung adenocarcinoma. Both conserved end residues are part of each CDR3. Each record gives: D gene, clone size, J gene, V gene, CDR3 DNA, CDR3 protein. A D gene is named only where the DNA matches it firmly. Some rows mark clone size as missing; the rest say once, few, many or name a class of expanded clone.

d_gene: TRBD1; abundance: NA; j_gene: TRBJ2-2; v_gene: TRBV9; CDR3nt: TGTGCCAGCAGCGATTCTCGGACAGGGACGAACACCGGGGAGCTGTTTTTT; CDR3aa: CASSDSRTGTNTGELFF
d_gene: NA; abundance: NA; j_gene: TRBJ1-1; v_gene: TRBV9; CDR3nt: TGTGCCAGCAGCGTAGCTAAGGGAGACCTCACTGAAGCTTTCTTT; CDR3aa: CASSVAKGDLTEAFF
d_gene: NA; abundance: NA; j_gene: TRBJ1-5; v_gene: TRBV7-6; CDR3nt: TGTGCCAGCAGCTTAGCTAACGGGATAGATCAGCCCCAGCATTTT; CDR3aa: CASSLANGIDQPQHF
d_gene: NA; abundance: once; j_gene: TRBJ1-1; v_gene: TRBV7-9; CDR3nt: TGTGCCAGCAGCTCCAACTGGGAGACTGAAGCTTTCTTT; CDR3aa: CASSSNWETEAFF
d_gene: TRBD1; abundance: NA; j_gene: TRBJ1-1; v_gene: TRBV5-4; CDR3nt: TGTGCCAGCAGCCCCCAGACAGGGTACACTGAAGCTTTCTTT; CDR3aa: CASSPQTGYTEAFF
d_gene: NA; abundance: few; j_gene: TRBJ1-6; v_gene: TRBV2; CDR3nt: TGTGCCAGCGTCCCTCAGGGAGTGCGGAATTCACCCCTCCACTTT; CDR3aa: CASVPQGVRNSPLHF
d_gene: NA; abundance: NA; j_gene: TRBJ1-3; v_gene: TRBV28; CDR3nt: TGTGCCAGCAGGCCCCCCGGGCGATCTGCTGGGGGAAACACCATATATTTT; CDR3aa: CASRPPGRSAGGNTIYF
d_gene: TRBD1; abundance: NA; j_gene: TRBJ1-4; v_gene: TRBV18; CDR3nt: TGTGCCAGCTCACCAGGTGGGACAGGAGGGGGAAAACTGTTTTTT; CDR3aa: CASSPGGTGGGKLFF
d_gene: TRBD2; abundance: NA; j_gene: TRBJ2-3; v_gene: TRBV2; CDR3nt: TGTGCCAACGCACTAGCGGGACCAGATACGCAGTATTTT; CDR3aa: CANALAGPDTQYF
d_gene: TRBD1; abundance: NA; j_gene: TRBJ1-4; v_gene: TRBV28; CDR3nt: TGTGCCAGCAGCCCGACAGGGTGGACTAATGAAAAACTGTTTTTT; CDR3aa: CASSPTGWTNEKLFF
d_gene: NA; abundance: NA; j_gene: TRBJ2-5; v_gene: TRBV5-4; CDR3nt: TGTGCCAGCAGCTTGGTAGGGACGCTCCAAGAGACCCAGTACTTC; CDR3aa: CASSLVGTLQETQYF
d_gene: NA; abundance: NA; j_gene: TRBJ1-1; v_gene: TRBV14; CDR3nt: TGTGCCAGCAGCCAAAGAGGCAGGGGGAACACTGAAGCTTTCTTT; CDR3aa: CASSQRGRGNTEAFF
d_gene: NA; abundance: NA; j_gene: TRBJ1-1; v_gene: TRBV18; CDR3nt: TGTGCCAGCTCACCACCGACCGGGAAAAACACTGAAGCTTTCTTT; CDR3aa: CASSPPTGKNTEAFF
d_gene: NA; abundance: NA; j_gene: TRBJ1-4; v_gene: TRBV5-6; CDR3nt: TGTGCCAGCAGCCTAGGGAGCAGGGGCGAAAAACTGTTTTTT; CDR3aa: CASSLGSRGEKLFF
d_gene: NA; abundance: NA; j_gene: TRBJ2-7; v_gene: TRBV6-1; CDR3nt: TGTGCCAGCAGTGGCGACTTGGGTCGCACCTACGAGCAGTACTTC; CDR3aa: CASSGDLGRTYEQYF
d_gene: TRBD2; abundance: NA; j_gene: TRBJ2-2; v_gene: TRBV5-4; CDR3nt: TGTGCCAGCAGCTCCTCGGGCGGGGGGGCCACCGGGGAGCTGTTTTTT; CDR3aa: CASSSSGGGATGELFF
d_gene: TRBD2; abundance: NA; j_gene: TRBJ2-3; v_gene: TRBV5-1; CDR3nt: TGCGCCAGCAGCCTTCCGGGACTAGCGGGAGCGACAGATACGCAGTATTTT; CDR3aa: CASSLPGLAGATDTQYF
d_gene: TRBD2; abundance: NA; j_gene: TRBJ2-7; v_gene: TRBV6-1; CDR3nt: TGTGCCAGCAGGACCGGGGAGGGGCGCTACGAGCAGTACTTC; CDR3aa: CASRTGEGRYEQYF
d_gene: TRBD1; abundance: NA; j_gene: TRBJ2-3; v_gene: TRBV6-1; CDR3nt: TGTGCCAGCAGTGAACAGGGGGAAACGCAGTATTTT; CDR3aa: CASSEQGETQYF
d_gene: NA; abundance: NA; j_gene: TRBJ2-3; v_gene: TRBV7-2; CDR3nt: TGTGCCAGCAGCTGGGGCGGGAGCACAGATACGCAGTATTTT; CDR3aa: CASSWGGSTDTQYF
d_gene: NA; abundance: NA; j_gene: TRBJ2-6; v_gene: TRBV19; CDR3nt: TGTGCCAGTAGTCCGACATTGCTTGGGGCCAACGTCCTGACTTTC; CDR3aa: CASSPTLLGANVLTF
d_gene: NA; abundance: NA; j_gene: TRBJ2-1; v_gene: TRBV6-6; CDR3nt: TGTGCCAGCAGGGGGCTTGTAGCCTACAATGAGCAGTTCTTC; CDR3aa: CASRGLVAYNEQFF
d_gene: NA; abundance: NA; j_gene: TRBJ1-2; v_gene: TRBV2; CDR3nt: TGTGCCAGCGTCGGACAGAGCCTCAACTATGGCTACACCTTC; CDR3aa: CASVGQSLNYGYTF
d_gene: NA; abundance: NA; j_gene: TRBJ1-5; v_gene: TRBV7-8; CDR3nt: TGTGCCAGCAGCACCCGCAGGTCCGCCATCGATAGCAATCAGCCCCAGCATTTT; CDR3aa: CASSTRRSAIDSNQPQHF
d_gene: TRBD1; abundance: NA; j_gene: TRBJ1-1; v_gene: TRBV18; CDR3nt: TGTGCCAGCTCACGATCCGGGACAGGGGCGAACACTGAAGCTTTCTTT; CDR3aa: CASSRSGTGANTEAFF
d_gene: NA; abundance: NA; j_gene: TRBJ1-3; v_gene: TRBV29-1; CDR3nt: TGCAGCGTTGAAAGTTGGGACTTAAGCTCTGGAAACACCATATATTTT; CDR3aa: CSVESWDLSSGNTIYF
d_gene: TRBD1; abundance: NA; j_gene: TRBJ2-1; v_gene: TRBV29-1; CDR3nt: TGCAGCGTTGAAGAGGGACAGGGCTCCTACAATGAGCAGTTCTTC; CDR3aa: CSVEEGQGSYNEQFF